Described below is a single T cell receptor (beta chain) sequence and its context. The investigators split CD4+ cells into a CD45RA+ naive subset and a CD45RA-negative memory subset. The data originate from a study of shared clonotypes between healthy human individuals. About the study: CD4 naive cells filled three plates per donor, CD4 memory three, CD8 naive two and CD8 memory one.

CDR1 and CDR2 from the germline V gene are MNHEY and SMNVEV (reference sequence). This CDR3 has 16 residues. Losses at the gene ends were 0 bases for V and 0 bases for J; bases not matched to a gene: 3. The method was immunoSEQ multiplex PCR; TCRdb's version includes in-frame clones alone and lacks a portion of them. The sample yields some 2,000,000 clones, roughly 95% seen once. The clonotype originates from a man younger than 30 in good health. The material sequenced was naive CD4+ T cells sorted from blood. Sample subset: CD45RA+ positively selected. This rearrangement joins TRBV27 to TRBJ2-7, with 9 bases identical to TRBD2. CDR3 sequence reads: CASSLSLAGSSYEQYF. In DNA, the CDR3 is TGTGCCAGCAGTTTATCCCTAGCGGGGAGCTCCTACGAGCAGTACTTC.